The text below deals with one T cell receptor beta chain. The antigen it binds to is not known. No much larger clone is present one base from it, and per-base qualities are unavailable. Library preparation employed the immunoSEQ multiplex PCR assay. TCRbeta CDR3 sequencing was carried out by an external provider as a commercial service. The source study handled its data this way. The analyses relied on productive nucleotide sequences along with amino acid sequences obtained through in silico translation. Diversity was measured with Renyi entropy across alpha values, using the median of 200 repeated subsamples to equalise sample size. Pairwise repertoire distance was calculated as one minus the Chao-modified Jaccard index, correcting for under-sampling, and used for clustering. Frequency-weighted overlap with synovial clonotypes was calculated over 200 sample sizes with 200 draws without replacement at each size, and the overlap was reported at the size of the smaller sample. This is the immuneACCESS table as TCRdb keeps it, with only in-frame sequences that have V and J called. A part of the clones is gone; compared with another copy, unresolved V genes explain less than half, and the rest is unexplained. The DNA was the basis for D and trimming; V, J and clone size are from that table. This sample has approximately 36,000 clones in its table, and approximately 93% of those were observed once. The ten largest clones add up to 0.55% to 0.75% of the sample.

Donors of the sequenced samples were patients with active juvenile idiopathic arthritis. Cells were sorted right after thawing, and dead cells were excluded with Live/Dead Fixable Near-IR Stain. These data come from a study of circulating and synovial CD4+ cells in juvenile arthritis (dated by TCRdb to the mid-2010s). Background on the whole study: Within each patient, the study compared the TCRbeta CDR3 repertoires of three groups: circulating HLA-DR+ CD4 T cells, bulk blood CD4 T cells, and synovial CD4 T cells. Repertoire sequencing was performed with the aim of confirming enrichment of synovial clonotypes in a circulating synovial-like CD4 T cell subset.

The cysteine opens and the phenylalanine closes a CDR3 of 16 amino acids. CDR3 DNA only is kept here, 48 bases in frame from base 1. The V end gives up 4 bases and the J end 4 bases, leaving 12 bases in the junction not matched to a gene. As encoded in the germline V gene, CDR1 is KGHSH while CDR2 is LQKENI. Here is what the overall study found, with its caveats: The difference between circulating pathogenic-like lymphocytes and bulk blood T cells was not detected by traditional Vbeta family usage analysis. Circulating pathogenic-like lymphocytes clustered together with synovial T cells and shared a substantially larger fraction of CDR3 sequences with synovium than bulk blood did. Since overlap with synovium went up as sequencing depth increased, the measured fractions of shared clonotypes likely underestimated the full repertoire overlap. Because T cell genome counts in CPL samples and bulk blood CD4 samples differed by at least an order of magnitude, sample-size effects were addressed. Compared with bulk blood CD4 repertoires, both the synovial and the circulating pathogenic-like lymphocyte repertoires were less diverse, and some CPL samples were as oligoclonal as synovium.

The V and J segments used are TRBV18 and TRBJ1-1, with 7 junctional bases fitting TRBD1. What was sequenced was CD4+ T cells from blood. This receptor was taken from a human donor with juvenile idiopathic arthritis. The DNA is as follows: TGTGCCAGCTCACGGACGACAGGGATGACGGGCACTGAAGCTTTCTTT. This encodes CASSRTTGMTGTEAFF.